This T cell receptor (beta chain) was documented in a study of OX40 agonist ivuxolimab in advanced cancers. Study-level information: Patients' therapy was ivuxolimab, an antibody that acts as an agonist of OX40 (CD134). People who had prior anti-PD-1, anti-PD-L1 or anti-CTLA-4 therapy could take part, and about 40% had some. General study findings and limits: CD8+ T cells were the subset that, on average, had more expanded clones than CD4+.

Measured with immunoSEQ multiplex PCR; TCRdb has only the in-frame clones, and not every one. The sample contains more than 45,000 clones, roughly 80% of which appear only once. On this clone: Its cognate antigen is unknown.

Blood specimens came from baseline, cycle 4 day 1, and cycle 7 day 1. Sequencing was performed on CD4+ or CD8+ T cells sorted from blood, taken in a trial of the OX40 agonist ivuxolimab. The TCR originated in an adult with an advanced solid tumor such as melanoma, head and neck, liver or kidney cancer.

In nucleotides, the CDR3 is TGTGCCAGCAGTTTAGCCGCAGGGAATAATTCACCCCTCCACTTT. Protein product: CASSLAAGNNSPLHF. The chain is built from TRBV28 and TRBJ1-6; TRBD1 is a possible D gene (5 bases). This CDR3 spans 15 amino acids. Trimming cost V 2 bases and J 5 bases, with 10 bases left between them. CDR1 is MDHEN and CDR2 is SYDVKM in the germline V gene.